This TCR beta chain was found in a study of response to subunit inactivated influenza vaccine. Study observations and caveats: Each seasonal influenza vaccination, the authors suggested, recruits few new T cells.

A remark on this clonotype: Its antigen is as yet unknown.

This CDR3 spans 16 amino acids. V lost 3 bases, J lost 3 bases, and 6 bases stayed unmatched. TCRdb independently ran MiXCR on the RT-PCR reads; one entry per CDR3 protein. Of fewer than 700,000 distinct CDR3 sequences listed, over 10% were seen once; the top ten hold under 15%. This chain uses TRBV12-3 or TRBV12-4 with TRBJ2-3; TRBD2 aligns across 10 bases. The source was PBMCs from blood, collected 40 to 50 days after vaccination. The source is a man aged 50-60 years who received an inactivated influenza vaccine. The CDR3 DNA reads TGTGCCAGCAGTTTTAGGCTAGCGGGGGTAACAGATACGCAGTATTTT. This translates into CASSFRLAGVTDTQYF.